This TCR beta chain emerged from a study of blood T cell repertoires in COVID-19. In the study overall: Sources were T cells, B-cell-depleted T cells, or PBMCs; the material itself was cDNA or gDNA.

How the authors handled the data: Reference gene primers were amplified, and this amplification served to estimate nucleated cell counts. The method was immunoSEQ multiplex PCR; TCRdb's version includes in-frame clones alone and lacks a portion of them. Clone size and V and J calls were adopted from that table, with D and trimming inferred from the DNA. The table includes 94,000 or so clones, 85% to 90% detected once. CDR3 size: 15 residues. V and J are TRBV7-5 and TRBJ2-1; the table's D call of TRBD2 was not tested on the DNA. TRBV7-5 is assigned pseudogene status. The TCR sequence derives from a woman between 70 and 85 years old with acute or convalescent COVID-19. Sequencing used peripheral blood. For the CDR3, the DNA is TGTGTCAGAAGCTTAGCTAGCGGGAGCCACAATGAGCAGTTCTTC. Its protein is CVRSLASGSHNEQFF.